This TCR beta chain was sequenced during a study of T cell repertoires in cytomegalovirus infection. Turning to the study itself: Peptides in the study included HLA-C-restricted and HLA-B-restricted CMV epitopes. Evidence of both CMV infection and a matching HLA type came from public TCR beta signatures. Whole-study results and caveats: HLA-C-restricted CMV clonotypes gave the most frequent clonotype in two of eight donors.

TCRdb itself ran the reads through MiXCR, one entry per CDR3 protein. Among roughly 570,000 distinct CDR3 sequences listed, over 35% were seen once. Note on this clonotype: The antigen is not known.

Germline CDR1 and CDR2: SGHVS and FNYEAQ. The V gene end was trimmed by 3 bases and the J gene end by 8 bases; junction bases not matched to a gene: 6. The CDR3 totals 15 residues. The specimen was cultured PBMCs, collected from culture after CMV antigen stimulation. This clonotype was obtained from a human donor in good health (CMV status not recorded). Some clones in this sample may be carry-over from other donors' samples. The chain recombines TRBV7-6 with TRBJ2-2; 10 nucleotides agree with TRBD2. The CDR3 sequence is CASSLTSGLIGELFF. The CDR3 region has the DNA TGTGCCAGCAGCTTGACTAGCGGGCTTATTGGGGAGCTGTTTTTT.